A selection of T cell receptor beta chains follows, all from one sample in a study of T cells after yellow fever vaccination. One entry per CDR3 protein results from TCRdb running MiXCR on the 5' RACE reads. The table shows 620,000 or so distinct CDR3 sequences, with roughly an eighth occurring only once. Source: PBMCs, taken on the day of the yellow fever booster vaccination. These receptors were obtained from a man in his thirties or forties who received the YFV17D yellow fever vaccine. CDR3s include the opening cysteine and the closing phenylalanine or tryptophan. The D gene is left open where the match is weak. Size tells how often a clone was seen (once, few, many) or the class of an expanded clone, and some rows leave it out.

V gene	J gene	clone size	D gene	CDR3 DNA	CDR3 protein
TRBV28	TRBJ2-3	few	-	TGTGCCAGCAGTTCCACTCTCGGAGGACAGTCGCAAGATACGCAGTATTTT	CASSSTLGGQSQDTQYF
TRBV19	TRBJ2-3	-	-	TGTGCCAGTAGTCCCCGTCCAGCTAGAAGGGGCACAGATACGCAGTATTTT	CASSPRPARRGTDTQYF
TRBV10-3	TRBJ2-7	many	TRBD1	TGTGCCATCAGATGGGGACAGGGGGAACACGAGCAGTACTTC	CAIRWGQGEHEQYF
TRBV28	TRBJ1-4	few	TRBD1	TGTGCCAGCAGTTGGCAGGGGGCGGTTAATGAAAAACTGTTTTTT	CASSWQGAVNEKLFF
TRBV12-3/TRBV12-4	TRBJ2-5	-	TRBD2	TGTGCCAGCACCCAGCGGGAGGGTAGTTCCCAGTACTTC	CASTQREGSSQYF
TRBV11-2	TRBJ2-3	few	-	TGTGCCAGCAGCCCTCTGGTGGGAGGTGCTACAGATACGCAGTATTTT	CASSPLVGGATDTQYF
TRBV28	TRBJ2-5	few	-	TGTGCCAGCAGTCGCATGCAGGTGTCCCAAGAGACCCAGTACTTC	CASSRMQVSQETQYF
TRBV6-2/TRBV6-3	TRBJ2-1	many	TRBD2	TGTGCCAGCAGTCGGCCCGGGAGCGGGAGGGGCAATGAGCAGTTCTTC	CASSRPGSGRGNEQFF
TRBV25-1	TRBJ2-7	-	TRBD1	TGTGCCAGCAGTGACCGACAGGGTCGCTACGAGCAGTACTTC	CASSDRQGRYEQYF
TRBV7-9	TRBJ2-1	few	-	TGTGCCAGCAGCAGGCTTAAGGGCTACAATGAGCAGTTCTTC	CASSRLKGYNEQFF
TRBV10-3	TRBJ2-7	few	-	TGTGCCATCAGTCGGGGGGGACAGGGTTCCTACGAGCAGTACTTC	CAISRGGQGSYEQYF
TRBV14	TRBJ2-1	many	-	TGTGCCAGCAGCCAAGAGTTGGGGCTGGTTGAGCAGTTCTTC	CASSQELGLVEQFF
TRBV7-6	TRBJ2-7	-	TRBD1	TGTGCCAGCAGCTTAGCGACAGGGGTCCACGAGCAGTACTTC	CASSLATGVHEQYF
TRBV29-1	TRBJ2-7	-	-	TGCAGCGTTGGACCCGACAGCCTTCCTTCCTACGAGCAGTACTTC	CSVGPDSLPSYEQYF
TRBV29-1	TRBJ2-7	-	-	TGCAGCGTTGCGGCGGATTCCTACGAGCAGTACTTC	CSVAADSYEQYF
TRBV9	TRBJ1-1	few	TRBD1	TGTGCCAGCAGCGCCCCACAGGGGATCGGCACTGAAGCTTTCTTT	CASSAPQGIGTEAFF
TRBV7-7	TRBJ2-7	few	TRBD2	TGTGCTAGCAGCCGGGGGGTAGGGAACTACGAGCAGTACTTC	CASSRGVGNYEQYF
TRBV11-2	TRBJ2-1	-	-	TGTGCCAGCAGCTCCGAGGGGGGTGGAGGGACAGTTTACAATGAGCAGTTCTTC	CASSSEGGGGTVYNEQFF
TRBV6-5	TRBJ2-7	few	-	TGTGCCAGCAGTTACTCGAAAGGGCTATGGTCCTACGAGCAGTACTTC	CASSYSKGLWSYEQYF
TRBV6-1	TRBJ2-7	-	-	TGTGCCAGCAGTAAGTGGGCCGGTCCGGCGGGGGAGCAGTACTTC	CASSKWAGPAGEQYF
TRBV7-9	TRBJ2-4	-	-	TGTGCCAGCAGCCCTAGGCCGGGGAGTCAAGCCAAAAACATTCAGTACTTC	CASSPRPGSQAKNIQYF
TRBV5-1	TRBJ2-3	few	-	TGCGCCAGCGGGTTTCAAGGCGGGGCAGATACGCAGTATTTT	CASGFQGGADTQYF
TRBV6-5	TRBJ1-6	-	-	TGTGCCAGTAGAACGTTAAATTCACCCCTCCACTTT	CASRTLNSPLHF
TRBV6-2/TRBV6-3	TRBJ1-5	few	-	TGTGCCAGCAAAGTAGGTGATCAGCCCCAGCATTTT	CASKVGDQPQHF
TRBV20-1	TRBJ2-5	few	TRBD1	TGCAGTGCACAGAGGACAGGGCTGGCAGAGACCCAGTACTTC	CSAQRTGLAETQYF
TRBV19	TRBJ2-1	-	TRBD2	TGTGCCAGTAGTATCCTCGGGAGGGTTCAGGAGCAGTTCTTC	CASSILGRVQEQFF